These 20 T cell receptor beta chains originate from one sample sequenced in a study of CD8+ T cells in alopecia areata. Sequencing relied on a cDNA template that was reverse transcribed from extracted RNA. The assay was immunoSEQ multiplex PCR, and TCRdb's table has in-frame clones only and misses some. This table holds roughly 120,000 clones, approximately 59% found once. Treatment of the sample: oral pan-JAK inhibitor, 5-10 mg twice daily. The source material was CD8+ T cells sorted from blood, sampled at week 4, from a patient treated with tofacitinib. These receptors were obtained from a human donor with alopecia areata.

The V gene is TRBV5-6, the J gene TRBJ2-1; D not certain. Germline assignment: CDR1 SGHDT and CDR2 YYEEEE. The CDR3 runs to 11 residues. Trimming took off 2 bases at V and 7 bases at J, with 4 bases between the two ends. This CDR3 reads CASSLLNEQFF. The CDR3 DNA reads TGTGCCAGCAGCTTACTGAATGAGCAGTTCTTC.

This clone has only a few counts. This sequence joins TRBV30 and TRBJ1-5; 8 bases map to TRBD1. Germline CDR1 is GTSNPN and CDR2 is SVGIG (reference sequence). Losses at the gene ends were 2 bases for V and 3 bases for J; bases not matched to a gene: 6. The CDR3 runs to 15 residues. The DNA for the CDR3 is TGTGCCTGGAGTCCTAGGACAGGGTCCAATCAGCCCCAGCATTTT. Translation gives CAWSPRTGSNQPQHF.

V is TRBV27 and J is TRBJ1-2, with no clear D. The V end was cut by 0 bases, the J end by 7 bases, with 12 bases between. This CDR3 region has 14 residues. Germline-derived CDR1 and CDR2 are MNHEY and SMNVEV (reference sequence). This CDR3 is CASSLSKGQGGYTF. The CDR3 bases are TGTGCCAGCAGTTTATCAAAAGGGCAAGGTGGCTACACCTTC.

The chain carries TRBV6-5 and TRBJ2-1; 11 bases match TRBD2. Germline CDR1 and CDR2: MNHEY and SVGAGI. CDR3 length: 15 residues. With 3 bases clipped from V and 6 bases from J, the junction kept 4 bases outside the gene matches. The CDR3 sequence: CASSYSGGAFNEQFF. The CDR3 DNA reads as TGTGCCAGCAGTTATAGCGGGGGGGCATTCAATGAGCAGTTCTTC.

The chain carries TRBV7-9 and TRBJ1-5, with a weak D call TRBD1 (6 bases). V was shortened by 1 base and J by 1 base, with 8 bases between the two germline ends. This CDR3 comprises 15 residues. Germline V gene data show CDR1 as SEHNR and CDR2 as FQNEAQ (reference sequence). The CDR3 DNA reads as TGTGCCAGCAGCTTAGTGGGGGCCAGCAATCAGCCCCAGCATTTT. Residues: CASSLVGASNQPQHF.

The chain has TRBV23-1 and TRBJ2-1, with 9 bases identical to TRBD1. TRBV23-1 falls under the ORF class, with uncertain function. J gave up 13 bases and V 9 bases, and 28 bases lay outside the gene matches. CDR3 size: 18 residues. CDR3 DNA sequence: TGCGCCAGACCTACCGGGACAGGGTGCCGGGTAGCTGTTCGAGCTCAGTTCTTC. Protein: CARPTGTGCRVAVRAQFF.

V gene TRBV30 combines with J gene TRBJ1-1; D gene ambiguous. The CDR3 is 11 residues long. Germline V gene sequence: CDR1 GTSNPN, CDR2 SVGIG (reference sequence). Trimming stripped 5 bases from V and 3 bases from J, with 7 bases between. DNA for the CDR3: TGTGCCTGGGGCACGGACACTGAAGCTTTCTTT. As protein: CAWGTDTEAFF.

The chain couples TRBV7-9 to TRBJ2-1; 11 nucleotides match TRBD2. Germline CDR1 reads SEHNR; CDR2 reads FQNEAQ (reference sequence). Unmatched junction bases numbered 3, after V lost 5 bases and J lost 6 bases. The CDR3 is 14 residues long. Here the CDR3 DNA reads TGTGCCAGCAGCCAGGGACTAGCGGCCAATGAGCAGTTCTTC. This translates into CASSQGLAANEQFF.

This clone was seen a few times. The rearrangement uses TRBV29-1 and TRBJ2-7, with D perhaps TRBD1 (6 bases). The V gene's germline CDR1 is SQVTM and CDR2 ANQGSEA. This CDR3 has 12 residues. Trimming pared 3 bases from V and 6 bases from J, leaving 12 bases between. In DNA, the CDR3 is TGCAGCGTTGATCCAGGGGAAGGCGAGCAGTACTTC. As protein: CSVDPGEGEQYF.

In this sample, this clone turned up a few times. V and J are TRBV25-1 and TRBJ2-1; 7 nucleotides line up with TRBD2. Germline V gene data show CDR1 as MGHDK and CDR2 as SYGVNS. V shed 5 bases, J shed 0 bases, and the junction held 4 bases outside the gene matches. This CDR3 spans 15 amino acids. DNA of the CDR3: TGTGCCAGCAGTTCACTAGCGAGCTCCTACAATGAGCAGTTCTTC. It codes for CASSSLASSYNEQFF.

This clone was detected a few times. This rearrangement joins TRBV29-1 to TRBJ1-5; 7 bases are a match to TRBD1. The CDR3 runs 12 residues. V was clipped by 4 bases and J by 4 bases; unmatched bases: 1. The germline V gene has CDR1 SQVTM and CDR2 ANQGSEA. CDR3 DNA: TGCAGCGTTGGGGACAGTAATCAGCCCCAGCATTTT. It yields the protein CSVGDSNQPQHF.

The J gene is TRBJ2-4, the V gene TRBV27; D is tentatively TRBD1 or TRBD2 (6 bases each). Trimming left V 7 bases short and J 6 bases short, with 16 bases between. Germline V gene lookup returns CDR1 MNHEY and CDR2 SMNVEV (reference sequence). The CDR3 spans 14 residues. The CDR3 is CASTPVGGSNIQYF. The DNA for the CDR3 is TGTGCCAGCACCCCAGTAGGGGGGTCAAACATTCAGTACTTC.

V gene TRBV23-1 combines with J gene TRBJ2-5; possibly TRBD1 for D (6 bases). TRBV23-1 is known as an ORF, though its function is uncertain. Trimming stripped 2 bases from V and 0 bases from J, with 10 bases between. The CDR3 consists of 15 residues. The CDR3 reads CASSQRPGDQETQYF. The CDR3 nucleotides are TGCGCCAGCAGTCAACGCCCAGGGGACCAAGAGACCCAGTACTTC.

CDR3 sequence: CATSRDRGTGQPQHF. The DNA of the CDR3 is TGTGCCACCAGCAGAGATCGAGGGACGGGACAGCCCCAGCATTTT. The chain is built from TRBV15 and TRBJ1-5; maybe TRBD1 (5 bases). Trimming left V 0 bases short and J 7 bases short, with 13 bases between. Per the germline V gene, CDR1 is LNHNV and CDR2 is YYDKDF (reference sequence). This CDR3 is 15 amino acids long.

The chain joins TRBV29-1 to TRBJ1-1; D may be TRBD1 (5 bases). V lost 6 bases and J lost 10, with 30 bases in between. CDR3 size: 16 residues. Germline values: CDR1 SQVTM, CDR2 ANQGSEA. In DNA, the CDR3 is TGCAGCGTCGGAATATGGGATACACAGGTACCTCCTGGAGCTTTCTTT. Translation: CSVGIWDTQVPPGAFF.

The V and J genes are TRBV13 and TRBJ2-1, with TRBD1 as a possible D gene (6 bases). Per the germline V gene, CDR1 is PRHDT and CDR2 is FYEKMQ (reference sequence). The CDR3 spans 15 residues. The germline V and J ends were trimmed by 4 bases and 1 base, with 11 bases remaining between them. CDR3 amino acids: CASSSTGLSYNEQFF. The DNA for the CDR3 is TGTGCCAGCAGCTCAACAGGGTTATCCTACAATGAGCAGTTCTTC.

The chain couples TRBV5-6 to TRBJ1-1, with D perhaps TRBD1 (5 bases). CDR3 size: 15 residues. CDR1 and CDR2 from the germline V gene are SGHDT and YYEEEE. V was pared by 3 bases and J by 0 bases, with 12 bases between. The CDR3 DNA reads TGTGCCAGCAGCTCATGGACATCCTTGAACACTGAAGCTTTCTTT. Translation: CASSSWTSLNTEAFF.

In its sample, this clone was seen a few times. The chain couples TRBV30 to TRBJ2-7; tentatively, D is TRBD1 (6 bases). This CDR3 spans 14 amino acids. Deletions cut 3 bases from V and 0 bases from J, with 12 bases between. Germline lookup yields CDR1 GTSNPN and CDR2 SVGIG (reference sequence). In DNA form, the CDR3 reads TGTGCCTGGAGCACAGGGCCTAGCTCCTACGAGCAGTACTTC. Its translation: CAWSTGPSSYEQYF.

J is TRBJ2-5 and V is TRBV7-9; tentatively, D is TRBD1 (5 bases). There are 12 residues in the CDR3. The V gene's germline CDR1 is SEHNR and CDR2 FQNEAQ (reference sequence). V lost 8 bases to trimming and J lost 5 bases, with 12 bases between them. This CDR3 reads CASGQGTETQYF. In DNA, the CDR3 is TGTGCCAGCGGGCAGGGTACCGAGACCCAGTACTTC. Looking up the rest from reference TRBV7-9 and TRBJ2-5 gives the full variable domain: DTGVSQNPRHKITKRGQNVTFRCDPISEHNRLYWYRQTLGQGPEFLTYFQNEAQLEKSRLLSDRFSAERPKGSFSTLEIQRTEQGDSAMYLCASGQGTETQYFGPGTRLLVL.

This clone came up a few times. The chain employs TRBV30 and TRBJ1-2; D is ambiguous. The CDR3 contains 13 residues. Germline V gives CDR1 GTSNPN, CDR2 SVGIG (reference sequence). The V gene lost 1 base and the J gene lost 4 bases, with 10 bases spanning the gap. The CDR3 loop is CAWSADFIYGYTF. For the CDR3, the DNA is TGTGCCTGGAGTGCCGACTTTATCTATGGCTACACCTTC.